The rows below give T cell receptor beta chains drawn from one sample of a study of cytomegalovirus exposure and HLA in healthy donors. Some clones are missing from TCRdb's copy, which holds only in-frame ones; the method was immunoSEQ multiplex PCR. The sample lists tens of thousands of clones, more than 65% occurring once. Sequencing was carried out using PBMCs. The receptors come from a man in his thirties or forties in good health and CMV-seronegative. Both conserved end residues are part of each CDR3. A D gene is named only where the DNA matches it firmly. The size field is filled for only some rows; it gives once, few, many or a size class.

CASSIDGTGDTEAFF,TGTGCCAGTAGTATAGATGGAACAGGGGACACTGAAGCTTTCTTT,TRBJ1-1,TRBV19,TRBD1,.
CSATGSYGYTF,TGCAGTGCCACAGGGTCGTATGGCTACACCTTC,TRBJ1-2,TRBV20-1,.,once
CASSYRDRSTDTQYF,TGTGCCAGCAGCTACCGGGACAGGAGCACAGATACGCAGTATTTT,TRBJ2-3,TRBV5-4,TRBD1,.
CASSLDRADTQYF,TGTGCCAGCAGCTTAGACAGGGCAGATACGCAGTATTTT,TRBJ2-3,TRBV13,.,.
CASSWLGARTGELFF,TGTGCCAGCAGTTGGCTGGGGGCGCGAACCGGGGAGCTGTTTTTT,TRBJ2-2,TRBV13,.,.
CAWSWADSGNTIYF,TGTGCCTGGAGTTGGGCTGACTCTGGAAACACCATATATTTT,TRBJ1-3,TRBV30,.,.
CASSATGSVGEKLFF,TGTGCCAGCAGCGCAACAGGGAGTGTGGGTGAAAAACTGTTTTTT,TRBJ1-4,TRBV9,.,.
CASRTDRSHQPQHF,TGTGCCAGCAGGACGGACAGGAGCCATCAGCCCCAGCATTTT,TRBJ1-5,TRBV6-6,TRBD1,.
CAWWQGYTEAFF,TGTGCCTGGTGGCAGGGTTACACTGAAGCTTTCTTT,TRBJ1-1,TRBV30,.,.
CAWSTGGGTDTQYF,TGTGCCTGGAGTACGGGCGGGGGCACAGATACGCAGTATTTT,TRBJ2-3,TRBV30,.,.
CASSHPRGSGNSYEQYF,TGCGCCAGCAGCCATCCAAGGGGTAGCGGCAACTCCTACGAGCAGTACTTC,TRBJ2-7,TRBV4-1,.,.
CASSLAGTSTDTQYF,TGCGCCAGCAGCTTGGCCGGGACTAGCACAGATACGCAGTATTTT,TRBJ2-3,TRBV5-1,.,once
CASSLLGGMNTEAFF,TGTGCCAGCAGCTTATTAGGCGGAATGAACACTGAAGCTTTCTTT,TRBJ1-1,TRBV11-1,.,.
CASSPLIDREEFYNSPLHF,TGTGCCAGTAGTCCCCTCATTGACAGGGAAGAATTCTATAATTCACCCCTCCACTTT,TRBJ1-6,TRBV19,TRBD1,.
CASSPMAVPLQTQYF,TGTGCCAGCAGCCCGATGGCTGTACCATTGCAGACCCAGTACTTC,TRBJ2-5,TRBV7-3,.,.
CASGFLSDRALSNQPQHF,TGTGCTAGTGGTTTCCTCTCCGACAGGGCCCTTAGCAATCAGCCCCAGCATTTT,TRBJ1-5,TRBV12-5,TRBD1,.
CASSLTGDTEAFF,TGTGCCAGCAGTCTGACAGGAGACACTGAAGCTTTCTTT,TRBJ1-1,TRBV6-1,.,.
CASSYDMGQMNTEAFF,TGTGCCAGCAGTTACGATATGGGACAGATGAACACTGAAGCTTTCTTT,TRBJ1-1,TRBV6-6,TRBD1,.
CASSFSRGKVNEQFF,TGCGCCAGCAGCTTCTCCAGGGGGAAGGTAAATGAGCAGTTCTTC,TRBJ2-1,TRBV5-1,TRBD1,.
CASSSGSTYGYTF,TGCGCCAGCAGCTCGGGAAGTACCTATGGCTACACCTTC,TRBJ1-2,TRBV5-1,.,.
CASSYLTGFTDTQYF,TGTGCCAGCAGTTACTTGACGGGATTCACAGATACGCAGTATTTT,TRBJ2-3,TRBV6-5,.,.
CASRRQATYEQYF,TGTGCCAGCAGGAGACAGGCAACCTACGAGCAGTACTTC,TRBJ2-7,TRBV28,.,once
CASSVGSDRTNGYTF,TGTGCCAGCTCCGTGGGGTCGGACAGGACTAATGGCTACACCTTC,TRBJ1-2,TRBV18,TRBD1,once
CASSQEGHAMEKLFF,TGCGCCAGCAGCCAAGAGGGACATGCAATGGAAAAACTGTTTTTT,TRBJ1-4,TRBV4-3,.,.
CSVDEQGPSTDTQYF,TGCAGCGTTGACGAACAGGGGCCTAGCACAGATACGCAGTATTTT,TRBJ2-3,TRBV29-1,TRBD1,.
CASSDRTATNYGYTF,TGTGCCAGCAGTGACCGGACAGCTACTAACTATGGCTACACCTTC,TRBJ1-2,TRBV28,.,.
CASGLASEQYF,TGTGCCAGCGGACTAGCAAGCGAGCAGTACTTC,TRBJ2-7,TRBV2,TRBD2,.
CASSVDDSEQYF,TGTGCCAGCAGCGTTGACGACAGCGAGCAGTACTTC,TRBJ2-7,TRBV9,.,.
CASSYSGGQGYGYTF,TGTGCCAGCAGTTACTCGGGGGGGCAGGGCTATGGCTACACCTTC,TRBJ1-2,TRBV6-5,.,.
CATSRDPGGGYEQYF,TGTGCCACCAGCAGAGATCCAGGGGGTGGATACGAGCAGTACTTC,TRBJ2-7,TRBV15,TRBD1,.
CASSPPPVMNTEAFF,TGTGCCAGCTCACCACCGCCGGTGATGAACACTGAAGCTTTCTTT,TRBJ1-1,TRBV18,.,.
CASSQDQEDSEAYEQYF,TGCGCCAGCAGCCAAGATCAAGAGGACAGCGAGGCCTACGAGCAGTACTTC,TRBJ2-7,TRBV4-1,.,.
CASSYSRGQGGYGYTF,TGTGCCAGCAGTTACTCGAGGGGACAGGGGGGCTATGGCTACACCTTC,TRBJ1-2,TRBV6-6,TRBD1,.
CASSSSGTEAGELFF,TGTGCCAGCAGCTCTTCCGGGACAGAAGCGGGGGAGCTGTTTTTT,TRBJ2-2,TRBV7-9,TRBD1,.
CASSVGTGQYGYTF,TGTGCCAGCAGCGTGGGGACAGGGCAATATGGCTACACCTTC,TRBJ1-2,TRBV9,TRBD1,once
CAISGAHRGTGELFF,TGTGCCATCAGTGGGGCCCACAGGGGAACCGGGGAGCTGTTTTTT,TRBJ2-2,TRBV10-3,TRBD1,.
CASSPGTSGGAADTQYF,TGTGCCAGCAGCCCCGGGACTAGCGGGGGGGCCGCAGATACGCAGTATTTT,TRBJ2-3,TRBV7-9,TRBD2,few
CASSDRQQFSEAFF,TGTGCCAGCAGTGATAGACAGCAGTTTAGTGAAGCTTTCTTT,TRBJ1-1,TRBV6-1,.,.
CATSRDYAGKIRQPQHF,TGTGCCACCAGCAGAGATTATGCGGGGAAGATTCGACAGCCCCAGCATTTT,TRBJ1-5,TRBV15,.,.